This T cell receptor beta chain originates from a study of blood T cells in healthy people across ages (dated by TCRdb to about 2015). Regarding the complete study: In model experiments, roughly one uniquely barcoded TCR beta cDNA molecule per two T cells was captured by template switching. To avoid experimental bias, donors of different ages were spread randomly across the sequencing lanes. Using the same blood draw, the study looked at two additional independent replicas of 1 million unique cDNA reads for two donors, one aged 18 to 30 and the other aged 80 or older. To track age-related changes in TCR beta repertoire diversity, the study relied on deep sequencing normalized with unique cDNA molecular identifiers. Donors were grouped into four age groups: young (average approximately 16 years), middle-aged (39), aged (about 60) and long-lived (82).

Library preparation used 5' RACE. The listed sequencing device is Illumina HiSeq 2500. A second PCR of roughly 7 to 11 cycles was performed with a sample-barcoded 5' primer and a J-beta primer mix. A template-switch 5' adaptor carrying 12 random nucleotides introduced a unique molecular identifier onto each TCR beta cDNA molecule. Each sample yielded at least 3 million CDR3-containing paired-end reads. First-strand cDNA was synthesized from all RNA with the Mint cDNA synthesis kit, primed by a TRBC-specific oligonucleotide. Following uracil-DNA glycosylase treatment, a first 18-cycle PCR with universal primers M1SS and BC2_uni_R was performed on all cDNA. Processing in the source paper ran as follows. Each sample was normalized by randomly selecting 1 million high-quality reads, each carrying a distinct molecular identifier. Reads with shared molecular identifiers were discarded instead of being binned into consensus sequences. CDR3 identification, clonotype clustering and error correction used MiTCR with a Q25 quality threshold and the strictest error-elimination algorithm. A nonparametric unseen species model using Euler transformation provided a lower-bound estimate of total TCR beta diversity. TCRdb took the public reads, trimmed them with fastp at Q25, ran MiXCR for clone calling and kept in-frame beta chains. Rows merge per CDR3 protein into single entries with the most common DNA and genes. These V and J calls are TCRdb output, not the study's own analysis. Counted in this sample were about 290,000 distinct CDR3 sequences; roughly 27% of them appeared once. Together, the top ten hold approximately 30% of the sample.

V is trimmed back by 3 bases and J by 2 bases, and the junction contains 3 bases that no gene match accounts for. CDR1 KGHSH and CDR2 LQKENI were looked up in the germline V gene. Its CDR3 holds 14 amino acids, cysteine through phenylalanine. The kept DNA is CDR3 alone, 42 bases in frame from the first base. The study at large found these results: Because profiling used bulk unsorted PBMCs, naive and antigen-experienced compartments could not be compared conclusively. Because donor CMV infection status was unknown, age-related changes in expanded clonotypes were potentially confounded. The percentage of naive T cells measured by flow cytometry correlated strongly with observed TCR beta diversity. Observed TCR beta diversity per million T cells fell roughly linearly with age, and a significant reduction was already apparent by age around 36. Estimates of total diversity from one million sequenced T cells were regarded as lower bounds and underestimates. Compared with the aged group, the long-lived group had more naive CD4+ T cells, fewer expanded clones and increased TCR diversity, suggesting age selection.

Donors were roughly 40 systemically healthy Caucasian individuals from Russia aged roughly 6 to 90 years. Each donor gave about 11 milliliters of peripheral blood, drawn into EDTA-treated Vacutainer tubes. Ficoll-Paque density-gradient centrifugation was used to isolate PBMCs, with at least 7 million per sample. Total RNA was extracted from PBMCs with Trizol reagent, with at least 5 micrograms obtained per sample. For every donor, flow cytometry on a PBMC aliquot measured the percentage of naive CD45RAhigh/CD27high T cells. With respect to this clonotype: The target of this receptor is not known. No per-base quality is available; no much larger clone lies one base away.

What was sequenced was blood. The receptor comes from a woman in her 70s in good health. The chain joins TRBV18 to TRBJ2-5, with 7 central nucleotides matching TRBD1. CDR3 region: CASSPTGWQETQYF. The sequenced DNA: TGTGCCAGCTCACCGACAGGGTGGCAAGAGACCCAGTACTTC.